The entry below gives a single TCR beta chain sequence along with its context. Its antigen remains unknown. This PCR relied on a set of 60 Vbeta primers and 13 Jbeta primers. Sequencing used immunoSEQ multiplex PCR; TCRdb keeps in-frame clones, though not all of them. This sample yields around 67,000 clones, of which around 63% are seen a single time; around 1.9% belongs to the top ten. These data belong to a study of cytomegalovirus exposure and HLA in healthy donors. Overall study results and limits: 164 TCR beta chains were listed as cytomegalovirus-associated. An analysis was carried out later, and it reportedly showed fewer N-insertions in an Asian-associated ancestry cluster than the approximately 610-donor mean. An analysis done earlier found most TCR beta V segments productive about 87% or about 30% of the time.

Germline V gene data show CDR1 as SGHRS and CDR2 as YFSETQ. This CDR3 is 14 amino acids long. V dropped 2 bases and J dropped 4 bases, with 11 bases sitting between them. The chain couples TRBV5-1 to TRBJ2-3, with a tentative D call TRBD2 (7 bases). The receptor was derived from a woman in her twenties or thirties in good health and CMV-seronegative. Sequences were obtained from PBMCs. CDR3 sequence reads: CASSFRGAADTQYF. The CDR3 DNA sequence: TGCGCCAGCAGCTTTCGGGGGGCAGCAGATACGCAGTATTTT.